The 6 T cell receptor beta chains below were found in one sample sequenced in a study of identical twins. TCRdb fed the 5' RACE reads into MiXCR, producing one record per CDR3 protein. The sample lists around 1.7 million distinct CDR3 sequences, around 29% occurring once. The sample was cord blood. Receptors were obtained from a newborn girl in good health.

Notes on this clonotype: A single base separates this from a much larger clone, so it may be a read error. This rearrangement joins TRBV29-1 to TRBJ2-1; D gene ambiguous. This CDR3 is built from 12 residues. Per the germline V gene, CDR1 is SQVTM and CDR2 is ANQGSEA. In nucleotides, the CDR3 is TGCAGCGTTGAGGGATACTGGGATGAGCGGTTCTTC. Translating it yields CSVEGYWDERFF.

The table lists this clonotype with many counts. The V call is TRBV5-1, the J call TRBJ1-2; D perhaps matches TRBD1 (5 bases). The germline V gene has CDR1 SGHRS and CDR2 YFSETQ. Trimming shortened V by 4 bases and J by 0 bases, and 13 bases separated the two germline ends. CDR3 length: 15 residues. CDR3 sequence: CASSGEDITNYGYTF. The CDR3, as DNA: TGCGCCAGCAGCGGGGAGGACATCACTAACTATGGCTACACCTTC.

V and J are TRBV5-1 and TRBJ1-1, with D possibly being TRBD1 (6 bases). Trimming cost V 0 bases and J 8 bases, with 20 bases left between them. The germline gives CDR1 SGHRS, CDR2 YFSETQ. The CDR3 has 16 amino acids. The CDR3 DNA reads as TGCGCCAGCAGCTTGGAGGGGGGACACCCGCCCACCGAAGCTTTCTTT. Its translation is CASSLEGGHPPTEAFF.

The genes are TRBV11-2 and TRBJ1-2; no definite D call. CDR1 is SGHAT and CDR2 is FQNNGV in the germline V gene. V lost 1 base to trimming and J lost 4 bases, with 10 bases between them. The CDR3 covers 14 residues. In nucleotides, the CDR3 is TGTGCCAGCAGCTTAGTCCGGGTCGGCTATGGCTACACCTTC. It specifies CASSLVRVGYGYTF.

This clonotype was seen only a few times. V and J are TRBV11-3 and TRBJ2-7, with D possibly being TRBD1 or TRBD2 (7 bases each). Judging by the DNA end, TRBJ2-5 fits better; the J call may be wrong. CDR1 and CDR2 from the germline V gene are SGHNT and YENEEA. The CDR3 spans 14 residues. The CDR3 spells CASSSGGGLETQYF. The CDR3 nucleotides are TGTGCCAGCAGCTCAGGGGGGGGACTGGAGACCCAGTACTTC.

V and J are TRBV5-1 and TRBJ2-2, with 9 bases lining up with TRBD1. CDR1 and CDR2 from the germline V gene are SGHRS and YFSETQ. Trimming cost V 2 bases and J 0 bases; bases outside gene matches: 2. The CDR3 is made up of 16 amino acids. CDR3 residues: CASSFRQGANTGELFF. The CDR3 region has the DNA TGCGCCAGCAGCTTTCGACAGGGGGCGAACACCGGGGAGCTGTTTTTT.